These 5 T cell receptor beta chains were sequenced from one sample in a study of shared clonotypes between healthy human individuals. CD45RO-negative cells were positively selected for CCR7, leaving out terminally differentiated effector memory CD45RA+ cells. Profiling relied on immunoSEQ multiplex PCR, and the TCRdb table lists in-frame clones only, not all of them. The repertoire consists of hundreds of thousands of clones, with roughly 92% occurring once and the leading ten covering approximately 25%. Sequenced: naive CD8+ T cells sorted from blood. Receptors originate from a man aged 25-40 years in good health.

The chain employs TRBV5-8 and TRBJ2-7, with D possibly matching TRBD2 (6 bases). Germline V gene lookup returns CDR1 SGHTS and CDR2 YDEGEE. Trimming stripped 2 bases from V and 2 bases from J, with 8 bases between. The CDR3 length is 13 residues. This CDR3 is CASSLWGAYEQYF. As DNA, the CDR3 is TGTGCCAGCAGCTTATGGGGGGCCTACGAGCAGTACTTC.

This clone was recorded many times. The chain combines TRBV4-1 with TRBJ1-1, with no clear D. V was trimmed by 1 base and J by 3 bases, leaving 6 bases between them. The length of the CDR3 is 13 residues. Germline loops: CDR1 MGHRA, CDR2 YSYEKL. CDR3 bases: TGCGCCAGCAGCCAAGCGGACCACACTGAAGCTTTCTTT. It is translated as CASSQADHTEAFF.

This sequence joins TRBV11-2 and TRBJ2-3; 9 nucleotides agree with TRBD1. The CDR3 consists of 15 residues. Germline V lookup: CDR1 SGHAT, CDR2 FQNNGV. The junction had 5 bases not matched to a gene; V was cut back by 5 bases and J by 2 bases. The CDR3 nucleotides are TGTGCCAGCAGCAACAGGGGGCAAGACACAGATACGCAGTATTTT. It codes for CASSNRGQDTDTQYF.

V usage is TRBV5-1 and J usage is TRBJ1-1; D gene ambiguous. Germline CDR1 is SGHRS and CDR2 is YFSETQ. The CDR3 extends over 15 amino acids. The V end was cut by 0 bases, the J end by 1 base, with 10 bases between. The CDR3 protein is CASSLVPDWNTEAFF. The CDR3 DNA reads TGCGCCAGCAGCTTGGTTCCGGATTGGAACACTGAAGCTTTCTTT.

This clone came up once. This chain joins TRBV2 and TRBJ2-3; D is uncertain. Germline V gene data show CDR1 as SNHLY and CDR2 as FYNNEI. The CDR3 runs 14 residues. Trimming cost V 5 bases and J 0 bases, with 9 bases left between them. The DNA of the CDR3 is TGTGCCAGCAGTTCAGCCTGGAGCACAGATACGCAGTATTTT. Protein: CASSSAWSTDTQYF.